The rows below give T cell receptor beta chains drawn from one sample of a study of T cell responses to AZD1222 COVID-19 vaccine. Clones were read by immunoSEQ multiplex PCR, and TCRdb kept only the in-frame ones, dropping some. The data show 150,000 to 200,000 clones, with around 93% seen just once and about 9.2% held by the top ten. This material consisted of peripheral blood, taken on day 0 of AZD1222 vaccination. These receptors were collected from an adult in good health. The CDR3 runs from the conserved cysteine through the conserved F or W. Fields, in order: D gene, clone size, J gene, V gene, CDR3 protein, CDR3 DNA. The D gene is left open where the match is weak. Clone size, where shown, is once, few, many, or a class for clones that have expanded.

d_gene: NA
abundance: NA
j_gene: TRBJ1-2
v_gene: TRBV28
CDR3aa: CASSLTGDYGYTF
CDR3nt: TGTGCCAGCAGCCTCACAGGAGACTATGGCTACACCTTC

d_gene: NA
abundance: NA
j_gene: TRBJ1-4
v_gene: TRBV2
CDR3aa: CASSIMGGMTNEKLFF
CDR3nt: TGTGCCAGCTCTATTATGGGAGGGATGACTAATGAAAAACTGTTTTTT

d_gene: NA
abundance: NA
j_gene: TRBJ2-7
v_gene: TRBV28
CDR3aa: CASGGFYEQYF
CDR3nt: TGTGCCAGCGGAGGTTTCTACGAGCAGTACTTC

d_gene: TRBD1
abundance: NA
j_gene: TRBJ1-1
v_gene: TRBV2
CDR3aa: CASEKGQGNTEAFF
CDR3nt: TGTGCCAGCGAAAAGGGACAGGGGAACACTGAAGCTTTCTTT

d_gene: NA
abundance: NA
j_gene: TRBJ1-2
v_gene: TRBV7-8
CDR3aa: CASSRRDGANYGYTF
CDR3nt: TGTGCCAGCAGCCGACGGGACGGAGCTAACTATGGCTACACCTTC

d_gene: NA
abundance: NA
j_gene: TRBJ1-4
v_gene: TRBV2
CDR3aa: CATGTGTGYEKLFF
CDR3nt: TGTGCCACCGGGACCGGGACGGGATATGAAAAACTGTTTTTT

d_gene: NA
abundance: NA
j_gene: TRBJ2-7
v_gene: TRBV27
CDR3aa: CASSRDRITEYF
CDR3nt: TGTGCCAGCAGCAGAGACCGAATCACGGAGTACTTC

d_gene: NA
abundance: NA
j_gene: TRBJ1-1
v_gene: TRBV14
CDR3aa: CASTRLLNTEAFF
CDR3nt: TGTGCCAGCACCCGGCTTTTGAACACTGAAGCTTTCTTT

d_gene: TRBD1
abundance: NA
j_gene: TRBJ1-1
v_gene: TRBV27
CDR3aa: CASSVLGQENTEAFF
CDR3nt: TGTGCCAGCAGTGTCCTGGGACAGGAGAACACTGAAGCTTTCTTT

d_gene: NA
abundance: NA
j_gene: TRBJ2-3
v_gene: TRBV21-1
CDR3aa: CASSEAGTSGSLTDTQYF
CDR3nt: TGTGCCAGCAGCGAAGCCGGGACTAGCGGGAGTCTTACAGATACGCAGTATTTT

d_gene: NA
abundance: NA
j_gene: TRBJ2-5
v_gene: TRBV9
CDR3aa: CASTVGSGNQETQYF
CDR3nt: TGTGCCAGCACTGTGGGATCGGGTAACCAAGAGACCCAGTACTTC

d_gene: NA
abundance: once
j_gene: TRBJ2-1
v_gene: TRBV5-1
CDR3aa: CASSLMVNEQFF
CDR3nt: TGCGCCAGCAGCTTGATGGTTAATGAGCAGTTCTTC

d_gene: TRBD1
abundance: NA
j_gene: TRBJ2-1
v_gene: TRBV7-9
CDR3aa: CASSEGQYNEQFF
CDR3nt: TGTGCCAGCAGCGAGGGACAGTACAATGAGCAGTTCTTC

d_gene: NA
abundance: NA
j_gene: TRBJ1-1
v_gene: TRBV6-5
CDR3aa: CASSRGQGKNTEAFF
CDR3nt: TGTGCCAGCAGCCGTGGGCAGGGAAAGAACACTGAAGCTTTCTTT

d_gene: NA
abundance: NA
j_gene: TRBJ1-3
v_gene: TRBV24-1
CDR3aa: CATSDLGGNTIYF
CDR3nt: TGTGCCACCAGTGATTTAGGAGGAAACACCATATATTTT

d_gene: NA
abundance: NA
j_gene: TRBJ2-7
v_gene: TRBV5-1
CDR3aa: CASSSQGGNEQYF
CDR3nt: TGCGCCAGCAGCTCCCAGGGTGGGAACGAGCAGTACTTC

d_gene: NA
abundance: medium-sized
j_gene: TRBJ2-7
v_gene: TRBV27
CDR3aa: CASSTGRAYEQYF
CDR3nt: TGTGCCAGCAGTACGGGACGGGCTTACGAGCAGTACTTC

d_gene: TRBD1
abundance: once
j_gene: TRBJ2-2
v_gene: TRBV5-5
CDR3aa: CASSGIPGQLGGELFF
CDR3nt: TGTGCCAGCAGCGGGATCCCGGGACAGCTAGGCGGGGAGCTGTTTTTT

d_gene: NA
abundance: once
j_gene: TRBJ2-3
v_gene: TRBV3-1/TRBV3-2
CDR3aa: CASSRLVDRTDTQYF
CDR3nt: TGTGCCAGCAGCCGACTAGTCGATCGCACAGATACGCAGTATTTT

d_gene: NA
abundance: NA
j_gene: TRBJ1-4
v_gene: TRBV6-5
CDR3aa: CASSPLGEKLFF
CDR3nt: TGTGCCAGCAGCCCCCTCGGGGAAAAACTGTTTTTT

d_gene: TRBD1
abundance: NA
j_gene: TRBJ1-6
v_gene: TRBV6-5
CDR3aa: CASRKGTAGSPLHF
CDR3nt: TGTGCCAGCAGGAAAGGGACAGCCGGTTCACCCCTCCACTTT

d_gene: NA
abundance: NA
j_gene: TRBJ2-1
v_gene: TRBV4-1
CDR3aa: CASSQGHWATGRSEQFF
CDR3nt: TGCGCCAGCAGCCAAGGGCATTGGGCTACGGGTCGCAGTGAGCAGTTCTTC

d_gene: NA
abundance: NA
j_gene: TRBJ1-5
v_gene: TRBV19
CDR3aa: CARRGGSNQPQHF
CDR3nt: TGTGCCAGGAGGGGGGGGAGCAATCAGCCCCAGCATTTT

d_gene: NA
abundance: NA
j_gene: TRBJ1-2
v_gene: TRBV6-5
CDR3aa: CASSRTGRAEGYTF
CDR3nt: TGTGCCAGCAGTCGGACGGGCAGGGCGGAGGGCTACACCTTC

d_gene: NA
abundance: NA
j_gene: TRBJ2-3
v_gene: TRBV5-8
CDR3aa: CASSLSPRDPLTHTDTQYF
CDR3nt: TGTGCCAGCAGCTTGTCGCCGAGGGACCCCCTTACCCACACAGATACGCAGTATTTT

d_gene: NA
abundance: NA
j_gene: TRBJ2-1
v_gene: TRBV6-6
CDR3aa: CASRQGRGNSYNEQFF
CDR3nt: TGTGCCAGCAGGCAAGGTCGGGGGAACTCCTACAATGAGCAGTTCTTC

d_gene: TRBD1
abundance: NA
j_gene: TRBJ1-2
v_gene: TRBV6-5
CDR3aa: CASSRGQGTNYGYTF
CDR3nt: TGTGCCAGCAGTCGCGGACAGGGTACTAACTATGGCTACACCTTC

d_gene: TRBD2
abundance: NA
j_gene: TRBJ2-1
v_gene: TRBV19
CDR3aa: CASSDPGLVYEQFF
CDR3nt: TGTGCCAGTAGCGACCCGGGACTAGTTTATGAGCAGTTCTTC

d_gene: TRBD2
abundance: NA
j_gene: TRBJ2-7
v_gene: TRBV7-2
CDR3aa: CASSLRGGPFYEQYF
CDR3nt: TGTGCCAGCAGCTTGCGGGGGGGGCCCTTCTACGAGCAGTACTTC

d_gene: TRBD2
abundance: NA
j_gene: TRBJ2-2
v_gene: TRBV9
CDR3aa: CASNLEGAGDTGELFF
CDR3nt: TGTGCCAGCAACCTGGAAGGGGCGGGAGACACCGGGGAGCTGTTTTTT

d_gene: NA
abundance: NA
j_gene: TRBJ2-7
v_gene: TRBV5-5
CDR3aa: CASSSTVHEQYF
CDR3nt: TGTGCCAGCAGTTCGACAGTTCACGAGCAGTACTTC

d_gene: NA
abundance: NA
j_gene: TRBJ2-1
v_gene: TRBV5-6
CDR3aa: CASSLVVEQFF
CDR3nt: TGTGCCAGCAGCTTGGTGGTCGAGCAGTTCTTC

d_gene: NA
abundance: NA
j_gene: TRBJ1-2
v_gene: TRBV5-6
CDR3aa: CASRRGTALPDGYTF
CDR3nt: TGTGCCAGCCGCCGGGGGACGGCGTTGCCTGATGGCTACACCTTC

d_gene: NA
abundance: NA
j_gene: TRBJ1-2
v_gene: TRBV28
CDR3aa: CASSLGRILPYGYTF
CDR3nt: TGTGCCAGCAGTTTAGGGCGAATCCTCCCCTATGGCTACACCTTC

d_gene: NA
abundance: NA
j_gene: TRBJ2-1
v_gene: TRBV5-1
CDR3aa: CASSLARTSSYNEQFF
CDR3nt: TGCGCCAGCAGCTTGGCTCGCACCTCCTCCTACAATGAGCAGTTCTTC

d_gene: TRBD1
abundance: NA
j_gene: TRBJ1-2
v_gene: TRBV6-5
CDR3aa: CASSPGQLRGYGYTF
CDR3nt: TGTGCCAGCAGCCCGGGACAGTTAAGGGGCTATGGCTACACCTTC

d_gene: NA
abundance: NA
j_gene: TRBJ2-1
v_gene: TRBV11-3
CDR3aa: CASSPGDHNEQFF
CDR3nt: TGTGCCAGCAGCCCCGGGGACCACAATGAGCAGTTCTTC

d_gene: NA
abundance: few
j_gene: TRBJ2-2
v_gene: TRBV19
CDR3aa: CASRLREIAGELFF
CDR3nt: TGTGCCAGCAGACTAAGGGAGATAGCCGGGGAGCTGTTTTTT

d_gene: TRBD1
abundance: NA
j_gene: TRBJ1-2
v_gene: TRBV30
CDR3aa: CASRQGSGYTF
CDR3nt: TGTGCCTCCCGACAGGGAAGTGGCTACACCTTC

d_gene: NA
abundance: NA
j_gene: TRBJ1-2
v_gene: TRBV19
CDR3aa: CASRTDRYLGYTF
CDR3nt: TGTGCCAGTAGAACCGACAGATACCTGGGCTACACCTTC

d_gene: NA
abundance: NA
j_gene: TRBJ1-2
v_gene: TRBV25-1
CDR3aa: CASSEFRGQPGVRGYTF
CDR3nt: TGTGCCAGCAGTGAATTCCGCGGACAGCCCGGAGTTCGAGGCTACACCTTC

d_gene: NA
abundance: few
j_gene: TRBJ2-3
v_gene: TRBV9
CDR3aa: CASSDALARSTDTQYF
CDR3nt: TGTGCCAGCAGCGACGCCCTAGCGAGGAGCACAGATACGCAGTATTTT

d_gene: NA
abundance: NA
j_gene: TRBJ2-7
v_gene: TRBV30
CDR3aa: CAWSRGSTEWPPSYEQYF
CDR3nt: TGTGCCTGGAGCCGAGGCTCCACAGAGTGGCCACCCTCCTACGAGCAGTACTTC

d_gene: TRBD2
abundance: NA
j_gene: TRBJ2-1
v_gene: TRBV7-6
CDR3aa: CASSPGTKAYNEQFF
CDR3nt: TGTGCCAGCAGCCCCGGGACTAAAGCCTACAATGAGCAGTTCTTC

d_gene: TRBD1
abundance: NA
j_gene: TRBJ1-1
v_gene: TRBV7-2
CDR3aa: CASRPTGVTEAFF
CDR3nt: TGTGCCAGCAGGCCGACAGGGGTCACTGAAGCTTTCTTT